The TCR beta chain described here comes from a study of blood T cell repertoires in COVID-19. Study-level information: Nucleic acid was either cDNA or gDNA, and it came from T cells, B-cell-depleted T cells, or PBMCs.

This CDR3 contains 14 residues. From germline, CDR1 is SGHAT and CDR2 FQNNGV. Trimming took 3 bases from V and 8 from J, leaving 16 bases between them. Original handling: Reference gene primer amplification gave nucleated cell count estimates. The protocol was immunoSEQ multiplex PCR, while the TCRdb copy is restricted to in-frame clones and leaves out a portion. V and J calls and clone size are given by that table; D and trimming were obtained from the DNA. This table holds roughly 190,000 clones, roughly nine tenths found once. Input material: peripheral blood. This TCR was sampled from a man in his thirties or forties with acute or convalescent COVID-19. The gene calls are TRBV11-2 and TRBJ1-2; D not resolved. The CDR3 nucleotides read TGTGCCAGCAGCTTTCCCCGGACTGTTTTGGGCTACACCTTC. Translation gives CASSFPRTVLGYTF.